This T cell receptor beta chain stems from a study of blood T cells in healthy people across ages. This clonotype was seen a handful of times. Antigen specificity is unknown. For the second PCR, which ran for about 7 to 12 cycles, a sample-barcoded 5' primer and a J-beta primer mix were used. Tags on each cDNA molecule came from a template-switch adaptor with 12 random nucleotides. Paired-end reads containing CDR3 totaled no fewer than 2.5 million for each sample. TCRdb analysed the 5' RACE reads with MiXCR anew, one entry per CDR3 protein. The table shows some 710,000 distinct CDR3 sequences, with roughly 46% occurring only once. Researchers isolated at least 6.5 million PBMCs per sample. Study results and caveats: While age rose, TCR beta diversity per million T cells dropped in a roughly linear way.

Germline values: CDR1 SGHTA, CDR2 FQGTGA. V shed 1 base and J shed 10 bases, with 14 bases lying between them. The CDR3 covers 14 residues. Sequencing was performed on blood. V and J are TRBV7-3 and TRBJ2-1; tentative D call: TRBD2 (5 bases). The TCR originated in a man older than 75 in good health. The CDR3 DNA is TGTGCCAGCAGCTTAAAGGGAGTCGTCGGGGAGCAGTTCTTC. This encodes CASSLKGVVGEQFF.